Below, 21 T cell receptor beta chains from the same sample are listed, as sequenced in a study of molecular identifiers for immune sequencing clone quantification. TCRdb re-called the PCR reads through MiXCR, storing one row per CDR3 protein. The sample has hundreds of thousands of distinct CDR3 sequences, 25% seen once. The sample was naive CD8+ T cells from blood, with Jurkat cell RNA spiked in. Subset specified: FACS-sorted CD8+CD4-CCR7+CD45RA+ naive T cells. The receptors originated from a human donor in good health. Some libraries in this study had Jurkat cell RNA spiked in.

In its sample, this clonotype was seen many times. The chain has TRBV6-5 and TRBJ1-1; D is unclear. The CDR3 sequence is 13 residues long. CDR1 is MNHEY and CDR2 is SVGAGI in the germline V gene. V was pared by 2 bases and J by 2 bases, with 6 bases between. The CDR3 coding sequence is TGTGCCAGCAGTTACGGGGATAACACTGAAGCTTTCTTT. It is translated as CASSYGDNTEAFF.

The chain combines TRBV7-9 with TRBJ2-5; 14 positions match TRBD2. The CDR3 loop spans 18 amino acids. Per the germline V gene, CDR1 is SEHNR and CDR2 is FQNEAQ (reference sequence). The J segment lost 5 bases and the V segment lost 4 bases, leaving 12 bases of the junction unmatched. This CDR3 is CASSSQRGLAGEEETQYF. In nucleotides, the CDR3 is TGTGCCAGCAGCTCCCAGAGGGGACTAGCGGGAGAGGAGGAGACCCAGTACTTC.

Details on this clonotype: Given a much more abundant clone one base away, this may be a read error. The chain has TRBV4-1 and TRBJ2-1; tentatively, D is TRBD1 (5 bases). The germline CDR1 and CDR2 sequences are MGHRA and YSYEKL. This CDR3 spans 18 amino acids. The CDR3 nucleotides read TGCGCCAGCAGCCAAGATCGTCAGGGTCAGATGGGGTACAATGAGCAGATCTTC. Encoded protein: CASSQDRQGQMGYNEQIF.

This clonotype has ten or more counts. This chain joins TRBV7-8 and TRBJ2-1; D not certain. This CDR3 region has 15 residues. Germline CDR1 SGHVS, CDR2 FQNEAQ. The V end was cut by 7 bases, the J end by 0 bases, with 13 bases between. CDR3 DNA sequence: TGTGCCAGCACCCTAAGGCCGACCTCCTACAATGAGCAGTTCTTC. Amino acid sequence: CASTLRPTSYNEQFF.

The sample holds a few counts of this clonotype. The CDR3 loop is CASSLADQGTSYEQYF. The CDR3 DNA reads TGTGCCAGCAGCTTAGCGGATCAGGGGACCTCCTACGAGCAGTACTTC. This chain connects TRBV7-9 to TRBJ2-7; D perhaps matches TRBD1 (6 bases). The CDR3 consists of 16 residues. V was shortened by 0 bases and J by 0 bases, with 12 bases between the two germline ends. CDR1 is SEHNR and CDR2 is FQNEAQ in the germline V gene (reference sequence).

This clonotype was observed many times. The chain recombines TRBV20-1 with TRBJ2-7, with 12 bases lining up with TRBD2. Germline V gene data show CDR1 as DFQATT and CDR2 as SNEGSKA (reference sequence). The CDR3 sequence is 14 residues long. V lost 0 bases, J lost 6 bases, and 3 bases stayed unmatched. Written as DNA, the CDR3 is TGCAGTGCTAGAGAGTCGACTAGCGGGAGCGAGCAGTACTTC. It translates to CSARESTSGSEQYF.

This clonotype occurred a few times. This chain connects TRBV30 to TRBJ1-4; 7 bases are a match to TRBD1. The length of the CDR3 is 14 residues. V lost 4 bases to trimming and J lost 7 bases; unmatched junction nucleotides: 9. CDR1 and CDR2 (germline): GTSNPN, SVGIG (reference sequence). The CDR3 loop reads CAWTPGGLGEKLFF. CDR3 coding DNA: TGTGCCTGGACCCCAGGGGGGCTGGGTGAAAAACTGTTTTTT.

This chain joins TRBV28 and TRBJ2-1; no clear D. Between the trimmed V and J ends, which lost 6 bases and 8 bases, there was a span of 14 bases. Germline V gene lookup returns CDR1 MDHEN and CDR2 SYDVKM. The CDR3 totals 13 residues. The CDR3 DNA sequence: TGTGCCAGCAGGCCCGGATTCGTGGATGAGCAGTTCTTC. As protein: CASRPGFVDEQFF.

This clonotype has ten or more counts. The V call is TRBV29-1, the J call TRBJ2-7; D may be TRBD1 or TRBD2 (5 bases each). Germline V gene data show CDR1 as SQVTM and CDR2 as ANQGSEA. Deletions cut 1 base from V and 7 bases from J, with 11 bases between. CDR3 length: 12 residues. CDR3 sequence reads: CSVEGDGGEQYF. The CDR3 nucleotides read TGCAGCGTTGAAGGGGACGGCGGGGAGCAGTACTTC.

CDR3 in DNA: TGCGCCAGCAGCCAAGCAACCTTCGGGACAGTAAAATACGAGCAGTACTTC. It encodes CASSQATFGTVKYEQYF. The rearrangement uses TRBV4-3 and TRBJ2-7; the match to TRBD1 covers 7 bases. The V segment lost 1 base and the J segment 4 bases; nucleotides outside the gene matches: 13. Germline V gives CDR1 LGHNA, CDR2 YSLEER. CDR3 length: 17 residues.

This clonotype appeared many times. At one of its ends the junction is not consistent with the germline gene, which may arise from a read error. The chain links TRBV5-6 to TRBJ2-7; 8 bases fit TRBD1. Germline CDR1 SGHDT, CDR2 YYEEEE. The CDR3 contains 12 residues. The DNA of the CDR3 is TGTGCCAGCAGCGAGACGGACAGGGATTCAGACTTC. It encodes CASSETDRDSDF.

This clonotype came up a few times. This chain uses TRBV28 with TRBJ2-1; TRBD2 agrees at 8 bases. The germline gives CDR1 MDHEN, CDR2 SYDVKM. Trimming at V came to 4 bases and at J to 7 bases, leaving 15 bases not matched to a gene. This CDR3 is built from 17 residues. CDR3 nucleotides: TGTGCCAGCAGTTCGCCCTTCGGGAGCGGGAGTGGTAATGAGCAGTTCTTC. It is translated as CASSSPFGSGSGNEQFF.

This clonotype was seen many times. The genes are TRBV24-1 and TRBJ2-1; no reliable D call. Germline CDR1 and CDR2: KGHDR and SFDVKD. This CDR3 contains 14 residues. Trimming shortened V by 3 bases and J by 5 bases, and 10 bases separated the two germline ends. The CDR3 DNA reads TGTGCCACCAGTGATGGTTCCGGGCACAATGAGCAGTTCTTC. Translation gives CATSDGSGHNEQFF.

This clonotype was recorded many times. J is TRBJ2-7 and V is TRBV7-6; D unclear. V lost 3 bases, J lost 0 bases, and 21 bases lay in between. From germline, CDR1 is SGHVS and CDR2 FNYEAQ. CDR3 size: 18 residues. The CDR3 DNA is TGTGCCAGCAGCTTGTCACACTCGGACGGAAAGAGCTCCTACGAGCAGTACTTC. It is translated as CASSLSHSDGKSSYEQYF.

There are many counts of this clonotype. The V call is TRBV7-9, the J call TRBJ2-3; a weak D match, TRBD2 (5 bases). The CDR3 runs 16 residues. The germline gives CDR1 SEHNR, CDR2 FQNEAQ (reference sequence). Trimming stripped 2 bases from V and 6 bases from J, with 18 bases between. Here the CDR3 reads CASSLRPGYGPDTQYF. As DNA, the CDR3 is TGTGCCAGCAGCTTAAGGCCGGGGTATGGACCCGATACGCAGTATTTT.

As for this clonotype: This may be a read error, as it is one base from a much larger clone. Without the conserved terminal phenylalanine or tryptophan, this CDR3 likely stems from a read error. CDR3 nucleotides: TGCGCCAGCAGCCAAGAATTCGGAGAAGGATATCAGCCCCAGCATTTA. Amino acid sequence: CASSQEFGEGYQPQHL. V and J are TRBV4-3 and TRBJ1-5; D not certain. Germline V CDR1 and CDR2: LGHNA, YSLEER. Trimming removed 0 bases from V and 5 bases from J, with 14 bases in between. The CDR3 consists of 16 residues.

This clonotype was counted a few times. The chain has TRBV6-2 or TRBV6-3 and TRBJ2-7; 7 bases map to TRBD1. Germline V gene lookup returns CDR1 MNHEY and CDR2 SVGEGT. The CDR3 contains 16 residues. With 5 bases clipped from V and 2 bases from J, the junction kept 12 bases outside the gene matches. As DNA, the CDR3 is TGTGCCAGCAGTCCCGGGACAGCCTTTTCGGCCTACGAGCAGTACTTC. Translation gives CASSPGTAFSAYEQYF.

This clonotype occurred many times. The CDR3 DNA sequence: TGCGCCAGCAGCCAAGATCCCGGGGCCTATAATGAAAAACTGTTTTTT. This encodes CASSQDPGAYNEKLFF. V usage is TRBV4-3 and J usage is TRBJ1-4; possible D gene TRBD1, 5 bases. The length of the CDR3 is 16 residues. Trimming took 0 bases from V and 4 from J, leaving 12 bases between them. Germline V lookup: CDR1 LGHNA, CDR2 YSLEER.

As to this clonotype: Possible read error: a much larger clone is one base away. The rearrangement uses TRBV6-2 or TRBV6-3 and TRBJ2-5, with 7 bases lining up with TRBD1. The V gene's germline CDR1 is MNHEY and CDR2 SVGEGT. The CDR3 spans 15 residues. After removal of 8 bases from V and 1 base from J, the junction contained 10 bases not matched to a gene. The CDR3 nucleotides read TGTGCCAGCGGTCCCGGGACAGTTGTCCAAGAGACCCAGTACTTC. It translates to CASGPGTVVQETQYF.

This clonotype was seen many times. The chain employs TRBV12-3 or TRBV12-4 and TRBJ2-3; no firm D call. The CDR3 is made up of 16 amino acids. Trimming pared 2 bases from V and 0 bases from J, leaving 12 bases between. CDR3 protein: CASSLIQVASTDTQYF. As DNA, the CDR3 is TGTGCCAGCAGTTTAATCCAGGTGGCGAGCACAGATACGCAGTATTTT.

Comment on this clonotype: One junction end disagrees with the germline gene, perhaps due to a read error. The J gene is TRBJ2-6, the V gene TRBV12-3 or TRBV12-4; TRBD1 aligns across 8 bases. There are 17 residues in the CDR3. The CDR3 DNA sequence: TGTGCCAGCAGACCCGGACAGGGCTCCTCTGGGGCCACCGTCCTGCCTTTC. This gives the protein CASRPGQGSSGATVLPF.